This TCR beta chain appears in the sequencing data of a study of blood T cell repertoires in COVID-19. Study at large: COVID-19 samples, acute and convalescent, were from the United States, Italy and Spain.

This table comes from immunoSEQ multiplex PCR, and its TCRdb copy is limited to in-frame clones, with some not included. The data hold about 130,000 clones, with around 70% observed a single time. The germline V gene encodes CDR1 MDHEN and CDR2 SYDVKM. V was clipped by 7 bases and J by 6 bases; unmatched bases: 19. CDR3 length equals 17 residues. This clone has just one count. The gene calls are TRBV28 and TRBJ2-7, with 9 bases that match TRBD2. The source of this sequence is a man older than 75 with COVID-19, enrolled during active disease. Sample: peripheral blood. The CDR3 nucleotides are TGTGCCAGCATTCCGACGGCGGGAGGGCCTCTTACGGGCGAGCAGTACTTC. The encoded protein is CASIPTAGGPLTGEQYF. Based on the CDR3 plus reference TRBV28 and TRBJ2-7, the full variable domain is DVKVTQSSRYLVKRTGEKVFLECVQDMDHENMFWYRQDPGLGLRLIYFSYDVKMKEKGDIPEGYSVSREKKERFSLILESASTNQTSMYLCASIPTAGGPLTGEQYFGPGTRLTVT.